The clone carrying this T cell receptor beta chain appeared a few times. This CDR3 has 12 amino acids. The V and J ends lost 0 bases and 6 bases respectively, with 6 bases between them. Germline V CDR1 and CDR2: KGHSH, LQKENI. The data belong to a study of spatial heterogeneity in lung cancer. Time point here: sample taken at primary tumor resection. Without sorting, whole RNA was sequenced from tumor, nontumor lung or frozen PBMC. One entry per CDR3 protein results from TCRdb running MiXCR on the 5' RACE reads. The repertoire holds some 39,000 distinct CDR3 sequences, with about 6.7% as singletons. Material: PBMCs, obtained at surgery. This clonotype was sampled from a female donor with early-stage non-small cell lung cancer. The chain uses TRBV18 and TRBJ2-7, with D possibly TRBD2 on 5 matching bases. CDR3 bases: TGTGCCAGCTCACCACCGGCGGGCGAGCAGTACTTC. Residues: CASSPPAGEQYF.